Below, 31 T cell receptor beta chains from the same sample are listed, as sequenced in a study of identical twins. TCRdb fed the 5' RACE reads into MiXCR, producing one record per CDR3 protein. The data contain more than 1.5 million distinct CDR3 sequences, 32% of them seen just once; the ten biggest clones take up around 0.25%. Material: cord blood. The receptors derive from a newborn girl in good health.

This clonotype was recorded only once. This chain connects TRBV2 to TRBJ1-2; maybe TRBD1 (5 bases). The germline gives CDR1 SNHLY, CDR2 FYNNEI. V was cut by 6 bases and J by 1 base, with 12 bases left in between. The CDR3 loop spans 14 amino acids. Here the CDR3 DNA reads TGTGCCAGCAGACGGGACGGGAATAACTATGGCTACACCTTC. This translates into CASRRDGNNYGYTF.

The genes are TRBV2 and TRBJ1-1; D gene unclear. V lost 6 bases and J lost 8, with 10 bases in between. The length of the CDR3 is 11 residues. Germline values: CDR1 SNHLY, CDR2 FYNNEI. In nucleotides, the CDR3 is TGTGCCAGCAGCCCTCTCGACGAAGCTTTCTTT. It translates to CASSPLDEAFF.

This clonotype was seen ten or more times. This chain joins TRBV14 and TRBJ2-1; 7 bases agree with TRBD2. J was trimmed by 2 bases and V by 0 bases; bases with no gene match: 1. The germline V gene has CDR1 SGHDN and CDR2 FVKESK. The CDR3 is 15 residues long. Here the CDR3 DNA reads TGTGCCAGCAGCCAAGATCTAGCGGCCTACAATGAGCAGTTCTTC. Encoded protein: CASSQDLAAYNEQFF.

This clonotype showed up just a few times. The chain has TRBV5-1 and TRBJ1-2; no clear D. V was trimmed by 0 bases and J by 6 bases, leaving 21 bases between them. Germline V gives CDR1 SGHRS, CDR2 YFSETQ. This CDR3 comprises 17 residues. The DNA for the CDR3 is TGCGCCAGCAGCTTGGCGGCACCTACCCGACCTTCGGATGGCTACACCTTC. This encodes CASSLAAPTRPSDGYTF.

This chain uses TRBV12-3 or TRBV12-4 with TRBJ1-6, with 7 nucleotides matching TRBD1. The CDR3 spans 16 residues. V was pared by 6 bases and J by 6 bases, with 11 bases of the junction left unmatched. The DNA of the CDR3 is TGTGCCAGCAGCCCAACCCGACAGGGCACTAATTCACCCCTCCACTTT. Amino acids: CASSPTRQGTNSPLHF.

This clonotype has more than one count but fewer than ten. The chain employs TRBV2 and TRBJ2-3, with 8 nucleotides matching TRBD2. This CDR3 comprises 16 residues. Germline CDR1 reads SNHLY; CDR2 reads FYNNEI. J gave up 8 bases and V 5 bases, and 15 bases lay outside the gene matches. CDR3 region: CASSFPLEGLVGTQYF. The CDR3, as DNA: TGTGCCAGCAGTTTCCCCCTCGAGGGACTAGTGGGTACGCAGTATTTT.

This clonotype has only a few counts. The V gene is TRBV11-2, the J gene TRBJ2-5; D could derive from TRBD1 or TRBD2 (6 bases each). Germline values: CDR1 SGHAT, CDR2 FQNNGV. Trimming removed 6 bases at V and 5 bases at J, with 28 bases between. There are 18 residues in the CDR3. DNA for the CDR3: TGTGCCAGCAGAACCATTAAGGTTTGGGGGGCAAAGTCGGAGACCCAGTACTTC. It specifies CASRTIKVWGAKSETQYF.

Of note for this clonotype: Germline and junction disagree at one end, which may indicate a read error. The rearrangement uses TRBV5-6 and TRBJ2-7, with a weak D call TRBD2 (5 bases). CDR3 length equals 16 residues. Germline V lookup: CDR1 SGHDT, CDR2 YYEEEE. In DNA, the CDR3 is TGTGCCGGCAGCTTGTTTAACGGGGTCAGCTCCTACGAGCAGTACTTC. This codes for CAGSLFNGVSSYEQYF.

This clonotype has ten or more counts. One junction end disagrees with the germline gene, perhaps due to a read error. The rearrangement joins TRBV5-1 to TRBJ1-6; 10 bases match TRBD1. The V gene's germline CDR1 is SGHRS and CDR2 YFSETQ. This CDR3 has 14 amino acids. The CDR3 nucleotides are TGTGCCAGCAGCCCCGGACAGGGGGATTCACCCCTCCACTTT. Protein sequence: CASSPGQGDSPLHF.

The chain recombines TRBV5-1 with TRBJ1-1; TRBD1 agrees at 7 bases. This CDR3 spans 15 amino acids. Trimming took 1 base from V and 0 from J; bases not matched to a gene: 3. Germline V gives CDR1 SGHRS, CDR2 YFSETQ. In DNA, the CDR3 is TGCGCCAGCAGCTTGAACCAGGGGGTGAACACTGAAGCTTTCTTT. Translation: CASSLNQGVNTEAFF.

This sequence joins TRBV12-5 and TRBJ1-5, with D possibly matching TRBD1 (5 bases). CDR3 size: 16 residues. V lost 3 bases, J lost 2 bases, and 14 bases lay in between. Germline loops: CDR1 LGHNT, CDR2 FRNRAP. The CDR3, as DNA: TGTGCTAGTGGTTTAGGTCGGGGCGCTGGCAATCAGCCCCAGCATTTT. This codes for CASGLGRGAGNQPQHF.

This rearrangement joins TRBV6-5 to TRBJ1-2, with D tentatively TRBD1 (5 bases). The CDR3 runs to 15 residues. Trimming pared 5 bases from V and 4 bases from J, leaving 17 bases between. From germline, CDR1 is MNHEY and CDR2 SVGAGI. The CDR3 DNA is TGTGCCAGCAGTCGGAATAGAGGGACTCGCTATGGCTACACCTTC. As protein: CASSRNRGTRYGYTF.

Only a few counts were recorded for this clonotype. The V call is TRBV12-3 or TRBV12-4, the J call TRBJ2-1; TRBD2 agrees at 8 bases. With V trimmed by 3 bases and J by 3 bases, 7 bases remained unmatched. The CDR3 consists of 16 residues. CDR3 in DNA: TGTGCCAGCAGTTTTCTCGGGGGGGCTTACTACAATGAGCAGTTCTTC. It codes for CASSFLGGAYYNEQFF.

This clonotype was picked up a small number of times. The chain joins TRBV28 to TRBJ2-5; D gene ambiguous. This CDR3 is 14 amino acids long. Germline CDR1 reads MDHEN; CDR2 reads SYDVKM. Deletions cut 3 bases from V and 5 bases from J, with 13 bases between. The DNA for the CDR3 is TGTGCCAGCAGTTTCGCCGGGCGTAGGGAGACCCAGTACTTC. Protein sequence: CASSFAGRRETQYF. The full variable domain, rest sourced from reference TRBV28 and TRBJ2-5, is DVKVTQSSRYLVKRTGEKVFLECVQDMDHENMFWYRQDPGLGLRLIYFSYDVKMKEKGDIPEGYSVSREKKERFSLILESASTNQTSMYLCASSFAGRRETQYFGPGTRLLVL.

The chain links TRBV5-6 to TRBJ1-6, with 8 nucleotides matching TRBD1. V was pared by 4 bases and J by 7 bases, with 7 bases of the junction left unmatched. Germline V gene data show CDR1 as SGHDT and CDR2 as YYEEEE. CDR3 length: 15 amino acids. This CDR3 reads CASSQGTGANSPLHF. The CDR3 DNA reads as TGTGCCAGCAGCCAAGGGACAGGAGCGAATTCACCCCTCCACTTT.

The rearrangement links TRBV20-1 to TRBJ2-3; either TRBD1 or TRBD2 may fit D (5 bases each). The CDR3 contains 15 residues. V lost 2 bases and J 0 bases, leaving 12 bases between the germline ends. Germline V lookup: CDR1 DFQATT, CDR2 SNEGSKA (reference sequence). This CDR3 is CSARLRDESTDTQYF. CDR3 sequence (DNA): TGCAGTGCTAGACTCCGGGACGAGAGCACAGATACGCAGTATTTT.

This clonotype was counted between two and nine times. The V gene is TRBV4-1, the J gene TRBJ2-1; D possibly corresponds to TRBD2 (6 bases). The CDR3 extends over 17 amino acids. Trimming removed 0 bases at V and 0 bases at J, with 12 bases between. Germline CDR1 is MGHRA and CDR2 is YSYEKL. CDR3: CASSQDWGGASYNEQFF. The CDR3 DNA is TGCGCCAGCAGCCAAGATTGGGGCGGGGCCTCCTACAATGAGCAGTTCTTC.

The V gene is TRBV18, the J gene TRBJ1-1, with unresolved D. The CDR3 is 14 residues long. The germline V gene has CDR1 KGHSH and CDR2 LQKENI. The ends were cut back, 2 bases at V and 1 base at J, with 8 bases in the middle. CDR3 sequence (DNA): TGTGCCAGCTCACCATCCATACAGAACACTGAAGCTTTCTTT. Protein: CASSPSIQNTEAFF.

Ten or more counts support this clonotype. The J gene is TRBJ1-4, the V gene TRBV2; D gene uncertain. Germline loops: CDR1 SNHLY, CDR2 FYNNEI. Trimming left V 4 bases short and J 0 bases short, with 6 bases between. There are 14 residues in the CDR3. The CDR3 reads CASSGFATNEKLFF. The CDR3 nucleotides read TGTGCCAGCAGTGGGTTCGCAACTAATGAAAAACTGTTTTTT.

This clonotype was seen more than once but under ten times. This chain links TRBV10-3 with TRBJ2-7; TRBD1 matches 8 bases. The trim removed 3 bases at V and 1 base at J, leaving 8 bases unmatched. The CDR3 has 16 amino acids. The germline gives CDR1 ENHRY, CDR2 SYGVKD. The DNA of the CDR3 is TGTGCCATCAGTGACCCCGGGACAGGCCGATCCTACGAGCAGTACTTC. Encoded protein: CAISDPGTGRSYEQYF.

This clonotype has more than one count but fewer than ten. The CDR3 protein is CATSDRGGAYNEQFF. As DNA, the CDR3 is TGTGCCACCAGTGATCGCGGGGGGGCCTACAATGAGCAGTTCTTC. The rearrangement joins TRBV24-1 to TRBJ2-1; 9 positions agree with TRBD2. This CDR3 is 15 amino acids long. The V gene's germline CDR1 is KGHDR and CDR2 SFDVKD. V shed 3 bases, J shed 2 bases, and the junction held 1 base outside the gene matches.

This clonotype has just a few counts. CDR3 residues: CASILGGEENYGYTF. The DNA for the CDR3 is TGTGCCAGCATCTTGGGGGGGGAGGAAAACTATGGCTACACCTTC. The chain links TRBV21-1 to TRBJ1-2. TRBV21-1 is flagged as a pseudogene. There are 15 residues in the CDR3.

The table lists this clonotype with many counts. The V gene is TRBV29-1, the J gene TRBJ1-5; D gene unclear. The V end was cut by 4 bases, the J end by 0 bases, with 7 bases between. Germline-derived CDR1 and CDR2 are SQVTM and ANQGSEA. The CDR3 has 13 amino acids. For the CDR3, the DNA is TGCAGCGTTGCCGATTATAGCAATCAGCCCCAGCATTTT. Translation gives CSVADYSNQPQHF.

To note about this clonotype: A junction boundary mismatches the germline segment, possibly from a read error. This chain joins TRBV28 and TRBJ1-2, with D maybe TRBD1 (6 bases). The CDR3 is 11 amino acids. CDR1 MDHEN and CDR2 SYDVKM come from the germline V gene. Here the CDR3 DNA reads TGTGTCAGCAGGGGCGGCTATGGCTACACCTTC. Its protein is CVSRGGYGYTF.

V and J are TRBV7-9 and TRBJ1-1, with 7 bases matching TRBD1. V gave up 7 bases and J gave up 0 bases; unmatched junction bases: 8. The germline CDR1 and CDR2 sequences are SEHNR and FQNEAQ (reference sequence). The CDR3 length is 15 residues. CDR3 sequence: CASNLGGGMNTEAFF. The CDR3 DNA reads TGTGCCAGCAACCTAGGGGGCGGTATGAACACTGAAGCTTTCTTT.

The CDR3 bases are TGCGCCAGCAGTGAGTCATGGGACAGCGACTACGAGCAGTACTTC. It is translated as CASSESWDSDYEQYF. The chain recombines TRBV10-2 with TRBJ2-7; the match to TRBD1 covers 7 bases. V lost 0 bases to trimming and J lost 3 bases; unmatched junction nucleotides: 5. The CDR3 is 15 amino acids. Germline V gene sequence: CDR1 WSHSY, CDR2 SAAADI.

This clonotype has only a few counts. The chain is built from TRBV7-2 and TRBJ2-3; D assignment may be TRBD1 or TRBD2 (5 bases each). Germline CDR1 SGHTA, CDR2 FQGNSA. V was clipped by 5 bases and J by 4 bases, with 13 bases between them. The CDR3 contains 14 residues. In nucleotides, the CDR3 is TGTGCCAGCAGCGTCGGGACCCCGCCAGATACGCAGTATTTT. It is translated as CASSVGTPPDTQYF.

The chain carries TRBV12-3 or TRBV12-4 and TRBJ2-3; 13 bases fit TRBD2. V lost 3 bases and J lost 1; bases outside the gene matches: 7. This CDR3 contains 18 residues. The CDR3 DNA reads as TGTGCCAGCAGTTTTCCGACTAGCGGGAGGAAGGGCACAGATACGCAGTATTTT. Its protein is CASSFPTSGRKGTDTQYF.

The rearrangement joins TRBV2 to TRBJ2-7; 7 bases are a match to TRBD1. The germline CDR1 and CDR2 sequences are SNHLY and FYNNEI. The J segment lost 7 bases and the V segment lost 5 bases, leaving 14 bases of the junction unmatched. CDR3 length equals 15 residues. The CDR3 DNA is TGTGCCAGCAGTAATAGAGGGGGCTCCTACAATGAGCAGTACTTC. This encodes CASSNRGGSYNEQYF.

This clonotype has ten or more counts. J is TRBJ1-2 and V is TRBV10-2; maybe TRBD1 (5 bases). The CDR3 covers 13 residues. Germline V lookup: CDR1 WSHSY, CDR2 SAAADI. The V gene lost 4 bases and the J gene lost 4 bases, with 10 bases spanning the gap. The CDR3 sequence is CASSVNGAYGYTF. The DNA of the CDR3 is TGCGCCAGCAGTGTCAATGGGGCCTATGGCTACACCTTC.

The chain joins TRBV6-6 to TRBJ1-6, with TRBD1 matching 7 bases. The V gene's germline CDR1 is MNHNY and CDR2 SVGAGI (reference sequence). With 2 bases clipped from V and 7 bases from J, the junction kept 8 bases outside the gene matches. There are 16 residues in the CDR3. As DNA, the CDR3 is TGTGCCAGCAGTTACGACTACGGGACAGTCAATTCACCCCTCCACTTT. As protein: CASSYDYGTVNSPLHF.